This T cell receptor beta chain was captured in a study of blood T cell repertoires in COVID-19. Some clones are missing from TCRdb's copy, which holds only in-frame ones; the method was immunoSEQ multiplex PCR. Of tens of thousands of clones listed, 81% were seen once; the top ten hold roughly 4.8%. V gave up 1 base and J gave up 2 bases; unmatched junction bases: 16. Germline assignment: CDR1 SGHAT and CDR2 FQNNGV. CDR3 length: 19 amino acids. This receptor was identified in a man aged 80 or over with COVID-19, enrolled during active disease. The chain has TRBV11-2 and TRBJ2-5; 7 bases are a match to TRBD2. The sample was peripheral blood. The CDR3 region has the DNA TGTGCCAGCAGCTTAGCGGCATTCCGGGCTAGCGGTCGTCAAGAGACCCAGTACTTC. Its translation: CASSLAAFRASGRQETQYF.